The sequence of this TCR beta chain was determined in a study of CD8 T cells in Susac syndrome. Germline CDR1 reads LNHDA; CDR2 reads SQIVND (reference sequence). Trimming removed 8 bases from V and 10 bases from J, with 14 bases in between. CDR3 length: 12 residues. About 0.5 to 1 ug RNA was reverse transcribed with random hexamers. Via MiXCR, TCRdb re-called the immunoSEQ multiplex PCR reads, giving one row per CDR3 protein. The repertoire consists of approximately 280,000 distinct CDR3 sequences, with roughly 84% occurring once and the leading ten covering approximately 0.12%. The chain carries TRBV19 and TRBJ1-4; D gene uncertain. This receptor was taken from a human donor with multiple sclerosis. Sample: CD8+ T cells from PBMCs. As DNA, the CDR3 is TGTGCCAGTGATCCGGGCAGTGGAAAACTGTTTTTT. This gives the protein CASDPGSGKLFF.